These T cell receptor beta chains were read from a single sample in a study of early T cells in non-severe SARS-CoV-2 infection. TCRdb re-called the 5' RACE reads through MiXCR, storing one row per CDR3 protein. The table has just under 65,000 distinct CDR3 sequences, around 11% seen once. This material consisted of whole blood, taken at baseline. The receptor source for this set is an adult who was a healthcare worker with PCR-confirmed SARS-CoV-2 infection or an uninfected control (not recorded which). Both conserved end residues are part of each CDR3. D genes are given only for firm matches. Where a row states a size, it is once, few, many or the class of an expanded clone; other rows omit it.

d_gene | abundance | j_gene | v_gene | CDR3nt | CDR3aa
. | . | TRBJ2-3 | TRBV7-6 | TGTGCCAGCAGCCTGACCTTAGCGGCTACAGATACGCAGTATTTT | CASSLTLAATDTQYF
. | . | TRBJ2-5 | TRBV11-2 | TGTGCCAGCAGCTCCGACTACCAAGAGACCCAGTACTTC | CASSSDYQETQYF
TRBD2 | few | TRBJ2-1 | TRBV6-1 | TGTGCCAGCACTGGGAGGGTGGGCTCCTACAATGAGCAGTTCTTC | CASTGRVGSYNEQFF
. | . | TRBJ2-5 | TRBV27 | TGTGCCAGCAACCCGGGGCTAGCAACCCGGAGCCAAGAGACCCAGTACTTC | CASNPGLATRSQETQYF
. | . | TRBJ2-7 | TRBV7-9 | TGTGCCAGCAGCCTTACCTGGGGCACTGGCGAGCAGTACTTC | CASSLTWGTGEQYF
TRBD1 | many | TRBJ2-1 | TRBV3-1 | TGTGCCAGCAGCGAGGACAGGGGCTCCTACAATGAGCAGTTCTTC | CASSEDRGSYNEQFF
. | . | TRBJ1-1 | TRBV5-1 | TGCGCCAGCAGCTTGGGCTCGACAGGGAACACTGAAGCTTTCTTT | CASSLGSTGNTEAFF
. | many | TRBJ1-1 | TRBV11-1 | TGTGCCAGCAGCCGTATCGGGGCGAACACTGAAGCTTTCTTT | CASSRIGANTEAFF
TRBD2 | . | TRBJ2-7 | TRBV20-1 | TGCAGTGCCCACCAATTGGGACTAGCCTACGAGCAGTACTTC | CSAHQLGLAYEQYF
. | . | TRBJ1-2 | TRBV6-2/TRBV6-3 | TGTGCCAGCATCAAGGACGGTCAGTACCGTGGCTACACCTTC | CASIKDGQYRGYTF
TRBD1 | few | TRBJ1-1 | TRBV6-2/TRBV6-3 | TGTGCCAGCAAGGTTTCGGCCGGGACAGGGGAGCGAGAAGCTTTCTTT | CASKVSAGTGEREAFF
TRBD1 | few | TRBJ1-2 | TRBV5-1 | TGCGCCAGCAGCCAGAGGGACAGGGGAGAGGCTGGCTACACCTTC | CASSQRDRGEAGYTF
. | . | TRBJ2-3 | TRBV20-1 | TGCAGTGCTAGAGTCAGAGGGGGGTCCGATACGCAGTATTTT | CSARVRGGSDTQYF
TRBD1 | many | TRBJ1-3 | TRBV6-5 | TGTGCCAGCAGTTACACGAGGGGGCGAGTAGCTGGAAACACCATATATTTT | CASSYTRGRVAGNTIYF
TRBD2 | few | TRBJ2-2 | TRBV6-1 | TGTGCCAGCAGACGAACTAGGCCGGGACTAGCGGGGGCGGGCACCGGGGAGCTGTTTTTT | CASRRTRPGLAGAGTGELFF
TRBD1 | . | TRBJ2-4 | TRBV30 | TGTGCCTGGAGCGCCACAGGGGTCAACATTCAGTACTTC | CAWSATGVNIQYF
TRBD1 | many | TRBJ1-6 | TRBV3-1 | TGTGCCAGCAGCCACGGACAGGGGGGTTCACCCCTCCACTTT | CASSHGQGGSPLHF
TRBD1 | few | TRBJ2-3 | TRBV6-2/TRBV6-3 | TGTGCCAGCTCAAGCATAGGGGACGGGACAGGGGAGACAGATACGCAGTATTTT | CASSSIGDGTGETDTQYF
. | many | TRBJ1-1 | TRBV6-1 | TGTGCCAGCAGTGTTCGGGGTACTGAAGCTTTCTTT | CASSVRGTEAFF
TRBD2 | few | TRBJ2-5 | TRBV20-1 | TGCAGTGCTAGACCCACCCCGACTAGCGGGGGCCGGGAGACCCAGTACTTC | CSARPTPTSGGRETQYF
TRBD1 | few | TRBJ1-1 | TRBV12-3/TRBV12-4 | TGTGCCAGCAGTCCCCAGGGACAGGGGTTCCCTGAAGCTTTCTTT | CASSPQGQGFPEAFF
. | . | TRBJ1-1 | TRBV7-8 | TGTGCCAGCAGCCTAATAGTAGCCACTGAAGCTTTCTTT | CASSLIVATEAFF
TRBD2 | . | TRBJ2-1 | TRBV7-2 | TGTGCCAGCAGCCCAACTGTACTAGCGGGGGAAGACGCTGAGCAGTTCTTC | CASSPTVLAGEDAEQFF
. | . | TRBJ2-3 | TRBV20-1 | . | CSASPTFGARADTQYF
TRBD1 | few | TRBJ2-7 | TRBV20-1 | TGCAGTACTAGATCTGCAGGGGGTGTCTACGAGCAGTACTTC | CSTRSAGGVYEQYF
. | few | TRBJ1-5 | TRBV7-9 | TGTGCCAGCAGTCAAGGAGTGGGGACTCAGCCCCAGCATTTT | CASSQGVGTQPQHF
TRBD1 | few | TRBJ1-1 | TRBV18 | TGTGCCAGCTCACCAACCGGGACAGTGAACACTGAAGCTTTCTTT | CASSPTGTVNTEAFF
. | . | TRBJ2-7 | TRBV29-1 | TGCAGCGTTGGGGTCCCCCCGTCCTACGAGCAGTACTTC | CSVGVPPSYEQYF
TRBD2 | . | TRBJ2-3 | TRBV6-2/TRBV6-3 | TGTGCCAGCAGCACAGCGGGGGGGCCCGGCACGCAGTATTTT | CASSTAGGPGTQYF
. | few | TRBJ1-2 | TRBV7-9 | TGTGCCAGCAGCTTAGAAGCCCACTATGGCTACACCTTC | CASSLEAHYGYTF
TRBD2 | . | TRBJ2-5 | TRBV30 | TGTGCCTGGAGTTCCGGGACTAGCAGCGAGACCCAGTACTTC | CAWSSGTSSETQYF
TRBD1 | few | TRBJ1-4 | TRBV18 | TGTGCCAGCTCACCTAAGATGGGACAGGGGAATGAAAAACTGTTTTTT | CASSPKMGQGNEKLFF
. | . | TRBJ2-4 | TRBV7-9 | TGTGCCAGCAGTCCTGAGGGGAGAAACATTCAGTACTTC | CASSPEGRNIQYF
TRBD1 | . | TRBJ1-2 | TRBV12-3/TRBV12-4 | TGTGCCAGCAGTTTGCTAGTTGGACAGGGAGGATCTGTCCATGGCTACACCTTC | CASSLLVGQGGSVHGYTF
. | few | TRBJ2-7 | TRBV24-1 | TGTGCCACCACTGACAGCCGCCACAAATCCTACGAGCAGTACTTC | CATTDSRHKSYEQYF
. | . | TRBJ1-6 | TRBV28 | TGTGCCAGCAGTTTAGCAGGGGTGGATTCACCCCTCCACTTT | CASSLAGVDSPLHF